The 12 T cell receptor beta chains below all came from one sample that was sequenced in a study of blood T cell repertoires in COVID-19. Sequencing used immunoSEQ multiplex PCR; TCRdb keeps in-frame clones, though not all of them. The sample lists 350,000 to 450,000 clones; about 90% were seen once. Material for sequencing was peripheral blood. The receptors were gathered from a woman aged 55-69 years with COVID-19, enrolled during active disease.

This clone has only a few counts. J is TRBJ2-5 and V is TRBV6-5; 7 nucleotides line up with TRBD2. The CDR3 length is 15 residues. Germline CDR1 is MNHEY and CDR2 is SVGAGI. After removal of 0 bases from V and 0 bases from J, the junction contained 1 base not matched to a gene. The CDR3 loop reads CASSYSSGDQETQYF. CDR3 DNA: TGTGCCAGCAGTTACTCGAGCGGGGACCAAGAGACCCAGTACTTC.

This chain connects TRBV5-1 to TRBJ2-7; 9 bases line up with TRBD2. The CDR3 length is 15 residues. In germline, CDR1 is SGHRS, CDR2 YFSETQ. V lost 0 bases and J lost 3; bases outside the gene matches: 4. The CDR3 reads CASSLVTSGLYEQYF. CDR3 sequence (DNA): TGCGCCAGCAGCTTGGTGACTAGCGGCCTCTACGAGCAGTACTTC.

Remarks on this clone: Within the sample, other DNA sequences also encode this same CDR3. This chain joins TRBV4-1 and TRBJ1-5, with a possible D match to TRBD1 (5 bases). Germline assignment: CDR1 MGHRA and CDR2 YSYEKL. The CDR3 length is 16 residues. V was cut by 3 bases and J by 2 bases, with 14 bases left in between. This CDR3 is CASSQEGRGGNQPQHF. DNA of the CDR3: TGCGCCAGCAGCCAGGAGGGGAGGGGAGGCAATCAGCCCCAGCATTTT.

The chain has TRBV21-1 and TRBJ1-5; the table's D call, TRBD1, has no DNA check behind it. TRBV21-1 is classified as a pseudogene. This CDR3 contains 18 residues. The CDR3 is CASSTLTASFGKDQPQHF. CDR3 coding DNA: TGTGCCAGCAGCACCTTGACAGCAAGTTTCGGAAAGGATCAGCCCCAGCATTTT.

V usage is TRBV19 and J usage is TRBJ1-6; weak D call: TRBD1 (5 bases). V was clipped by 1 base and J by 7 bases, with 14 bases between them. The V gene's germline CDR1 is LNHDA and CDR2 SQIVND (reference sequence). The CDR3 contains 16 residues. The CDR3 region is CASSIGRQSSNSPLHF. CDR3 nucleotides: TGTGCCAGTAGTATAGGTAGACAGAGCTCAAATTCACCCCTCCACTTT.

The DNA of the CDR3 is TGTGCCAGTAGTAGGCACCAAGAGACCCAGTACTTC. It specifies CASSRHQETQYF. The chain joins TRBV19 to TRBJ2-5; no definite D call. With 4 bases removed from V and 0 bases from J, the gap between germline ends came to 3 bases. The CDR3 consists of 12 residues. Per the germline V gene, CDR1 is LNHDA and CDR2 is SQIVND (reference sequence).

The chain has TRBV19 and TRBJ2-7; maybe TRBD2 (6 bases). Between the trimmed V and J ends, which lost 5 bases and 0 bases, there was a span of 14 bases. The CDR3 loop spans 15 amino acids. Germline V gives CDR1 LNHDA, CDR2 SQIVND (reference sequence). CDR3 bases: TGTGCCAGTAGTCGCGGGACGTCAAGCTCCTACGAGCAGTACTTC. This gives the protein CASSRGTSSSYEQYF.

The chain has TRBV7-9 and TRBJ1-2; 7 nucleotides agree with TRBD1. Germline CDR1 and CDR2: SEHNR and FQNEAQ (reference sequence). CDR3 length equals 14 residues. The V segment lost 5 bases and the J segment 4 bases; nucleotides outside the gene matches: 7. The DNA of the CDR3 is TGTGCCAGCAGCCCCGAGTGGGACAGCTATGGCTACACCTTC. Amino acid sequence: CASSPEWDSYGYTF. The full variable domain, its missing parts supplied by reference TRBV7-9 and TRBJ1-2, is DTGVSQNPRHKITKRGQNVTFRCDPISEHNRLYWYRQTLGQGPEFLTYFQNEAQLEKSRLLSDRFSAERPKGSFSTLEIQRTEQGDSAMYLCASSPEWDSYGYTFGSGTRLTVV.

The genes are TRBV19 and TRBJ2-7; no firm D call. V was clipped by 2 bases and J by 4 bases, with 9 bases between them. There are 13 residues in the CDR3. Germline V gene sequence: CDR1 LNHDA, CDR2 SQIVND (reference sequence). The CDR3 DNA reads as TGTGCCAGTAGTATATCGCCTATTTACGAGCAGTACTTC. Translation gives CASSISPIYEQYF.

The rearrangement links TRBV4-1 to TRBJ1-1; D uncertain. Deletions cut 0 bases from V and 4 bases from J, with 3 bases between. This CDR3 has 12 amino acids. The germline V gene encodes CDR1 MGHRA and CDR2 YSYEKL. The CDR3 here is CASSQELTEAFF. In nucleotides, the CDR3 is TGCGCCAGCAGCCAAGAACTCACTGAAGCTTTCTTT.

The V and J genes are TRBV19 and TRBJ2-5, with a weak D call TRBD2 (5 bases). V gave up 3 bases and J gave up 2 bases, with 10 bases separating them. The CDR3 consists of 14 residues. Germline V gene data show CDR1 as LNHDA and CDR2 as SQIVND (reference sequence). The CDR3 region has the DNA TGTGCCAGTAGTATTATCGGGGTGCAAGAGACCCAGTACTTC. Translation gives CASSIIGVQETQYF.

V gene TRBV6-5 combines with J gene TRBJ1-2; possibly TRBD1 for D (6 bases). The CDR3 is 13 amino acids. Trimming cost V 6 bases and J 8 bases, with 16 bases left between them. Germline-derived CDR1 and CDR2 are MNHEY and SVGAGI. CDR3 coding DNA: TGTGCCAGCAGATTACAGGGCAGGGACGGCTACACCTTC. Its protein is CASRLQGRDGYTF.